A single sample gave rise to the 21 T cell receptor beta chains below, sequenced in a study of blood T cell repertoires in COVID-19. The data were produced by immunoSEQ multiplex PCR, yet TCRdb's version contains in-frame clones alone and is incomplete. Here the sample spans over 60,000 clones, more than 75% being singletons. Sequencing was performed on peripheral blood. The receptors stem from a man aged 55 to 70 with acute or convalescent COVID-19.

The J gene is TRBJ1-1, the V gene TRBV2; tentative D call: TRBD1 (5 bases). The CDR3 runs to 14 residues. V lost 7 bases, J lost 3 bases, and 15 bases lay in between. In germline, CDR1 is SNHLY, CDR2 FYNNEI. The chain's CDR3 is CASMVDNRHTEAFF. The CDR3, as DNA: TGTGCCAGCATGGTGGACAATCGTCACACTGAAGCTTTCTTT.

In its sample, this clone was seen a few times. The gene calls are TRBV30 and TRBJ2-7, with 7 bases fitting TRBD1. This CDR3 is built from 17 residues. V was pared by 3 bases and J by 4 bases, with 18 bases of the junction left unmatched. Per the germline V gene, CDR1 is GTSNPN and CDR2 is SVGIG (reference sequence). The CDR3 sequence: CAWSDHNPGGKRYEQYF. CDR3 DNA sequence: TGTGCCTGGAGCGACCACAACCCAGGGGGTAAGCGATACGAGCAGTACTTC.

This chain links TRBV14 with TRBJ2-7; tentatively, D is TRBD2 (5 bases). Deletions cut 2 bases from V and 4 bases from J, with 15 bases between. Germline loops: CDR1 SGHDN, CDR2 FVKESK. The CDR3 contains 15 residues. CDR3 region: CASSQTGSKVYEQYF. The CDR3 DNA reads TGTGCCAGCAGCCAAACTGGGAGTAAGGTGTACGAGCAGTACTTC. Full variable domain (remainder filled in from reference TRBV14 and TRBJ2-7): EAGVTQFPSHSVIEKGQTVTLRCDPISGHDNLYWYRRVMGKEIKFLLHFVKESKQDESGMPNNRFLAERTGGTYSTLKVQPAELEDSGVYFCASSQTGSKVYEQYFGPGTRLTVT.

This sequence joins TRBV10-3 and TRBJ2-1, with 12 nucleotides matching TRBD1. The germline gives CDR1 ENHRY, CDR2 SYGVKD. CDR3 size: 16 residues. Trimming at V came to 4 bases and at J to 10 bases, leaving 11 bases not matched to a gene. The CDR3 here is CAISGGTGGIPPEQFF. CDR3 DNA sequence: TGTGCCATCAGTGGAGGGACAGGGGGCATTCCCCCCGAGCAGTTCTTC.

Here the CDR3 DNA reads TGTGCCAGCAGTGAATGGTCAGGCAACTATGGCTACACCTTC. Encoded protein: CASSEWSGNYGYTF. The J gene is TRBJ1-2, the V gene TRBV2; D gene ambiguous. The CDR3 consists of 14 residues. Germline-derived CDR1 and CDR2 are SNHLY and FYNNEI. V lost 2 bases, J lost 2 bases, and 9 bases lay in between.

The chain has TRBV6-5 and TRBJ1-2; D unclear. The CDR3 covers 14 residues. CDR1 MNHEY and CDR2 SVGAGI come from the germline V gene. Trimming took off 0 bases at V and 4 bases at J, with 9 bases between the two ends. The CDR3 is CASSYSLGSYGYTF. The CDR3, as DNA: TGTGCCAGCAGTTACTCGTTGGGCTCCTATGGCTACACCTTC.

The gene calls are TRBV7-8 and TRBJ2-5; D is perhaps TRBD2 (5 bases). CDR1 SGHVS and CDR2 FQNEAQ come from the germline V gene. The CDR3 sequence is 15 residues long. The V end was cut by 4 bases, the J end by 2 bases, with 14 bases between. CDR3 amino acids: CASSSGREHQETQYF. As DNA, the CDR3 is TGTGCCAGCAGCTCTGGGAGAGAGCATCAAGAGACCCAGTACTTC.

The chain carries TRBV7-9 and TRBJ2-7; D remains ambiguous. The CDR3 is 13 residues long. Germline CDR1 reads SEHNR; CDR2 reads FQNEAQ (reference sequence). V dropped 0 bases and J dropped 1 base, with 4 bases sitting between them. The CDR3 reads CASSLALSYEQYF. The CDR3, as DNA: TGTGCCAGCAGCTTAGCGCTATCCTACGAGCAGTACTTC.

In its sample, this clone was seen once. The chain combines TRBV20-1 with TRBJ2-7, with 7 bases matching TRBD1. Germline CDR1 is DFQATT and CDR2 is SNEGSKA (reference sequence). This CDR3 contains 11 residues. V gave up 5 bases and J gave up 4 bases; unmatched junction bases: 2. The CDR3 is CSAVDRYEQYF. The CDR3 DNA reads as TGCAGTGCTGTGGACAGGTACGAGCAGTACTTC.

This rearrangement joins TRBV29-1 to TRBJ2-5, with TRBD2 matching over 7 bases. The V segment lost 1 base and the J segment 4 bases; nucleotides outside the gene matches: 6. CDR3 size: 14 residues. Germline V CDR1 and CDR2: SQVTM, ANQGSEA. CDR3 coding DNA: TGCAGCGTTGAAGCGCGGGGGACGGTAGAGACCCAGTACTTC. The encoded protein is CSVEARGTVETQYF. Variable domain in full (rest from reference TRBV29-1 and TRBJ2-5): SAVISQKPSRDICQRGTSLTIQCQVDSQVTMMFWYRQQPGQSLTLIATANQGSEATYESGFVIDKFPISRPNLTFSTLTVSNMSPEDSSIYLCSVEARGTVETQYFGPGTRLLVL.

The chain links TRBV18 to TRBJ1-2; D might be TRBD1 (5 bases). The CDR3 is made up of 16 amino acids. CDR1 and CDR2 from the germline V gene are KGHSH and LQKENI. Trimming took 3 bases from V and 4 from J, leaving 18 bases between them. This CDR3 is CASSPLRGESGYGYTF. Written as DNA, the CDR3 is TGTGCCAGCTCACCCTTGCGGGGGGAGTCCGGCTATGGCTACACCTTC. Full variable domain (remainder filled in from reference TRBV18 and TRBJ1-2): NAGVMQNPRHLVRRRGQEARLRCSPMKGHSHVYWYRQLPEEGLKFMVYLQKENIIDESGMPKERFSAEFPKEGPSILRIQQVVRGDSAAYFCASSPLRGESGYGYTFGSGTRLTVV.

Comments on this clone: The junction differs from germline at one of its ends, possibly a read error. Here the CDR3 reads CASSYSRAGGLYEQYF. DNA for the CDR3: TGTGCCAGCAGCTACTCGAGGGCAGGGGGTCTCTACGAGCAGTACTTC. The genes are TRBV6-6 and TRBJ2-7; the match to TRBD1 covers 7 bases. The CDR3 consists of 16 residues. Per germline, CDR1 MNHNY and CDR2 SVGAGI (reference sequence).

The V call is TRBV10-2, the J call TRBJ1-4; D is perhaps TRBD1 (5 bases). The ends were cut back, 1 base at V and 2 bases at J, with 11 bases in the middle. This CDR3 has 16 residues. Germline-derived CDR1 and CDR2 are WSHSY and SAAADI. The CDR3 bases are TGCGCCAGCAGTGAGTACAGGTCTGGGACTAATGAAAAACTGTTTTTT. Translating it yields CASSEYRSGTNEKLFF.

CDR3: CAWDRVSGGYTF. The CDR3 bases are TGTGCCTGGGATCGCGTGAGCGGGGGCTACACCTTC. The rearrangement uses TRBV30 and TRBJ1-2; D is undetermined. Trimming cost V 5 bases and J 8 bases, with 15 bases left between them. CDR1 and CDR2 from the germline V gene are GTSNPN and SVGIG (reference sequence). This CDR3 is built from 12 residues.

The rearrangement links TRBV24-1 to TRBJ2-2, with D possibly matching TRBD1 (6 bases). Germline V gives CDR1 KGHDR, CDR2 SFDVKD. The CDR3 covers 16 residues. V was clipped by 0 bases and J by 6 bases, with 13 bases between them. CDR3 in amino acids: CATSDLQQGRAGELFF. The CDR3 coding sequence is TGTGCCACCAGTGATTTGCAACAGGGCAGGGCCGGGGAGCTGTTTTTT.

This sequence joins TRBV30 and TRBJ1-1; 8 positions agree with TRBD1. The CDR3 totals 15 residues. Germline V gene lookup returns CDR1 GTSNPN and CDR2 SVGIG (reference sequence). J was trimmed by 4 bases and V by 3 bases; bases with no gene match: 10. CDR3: CAWRGPQGASTEAFF. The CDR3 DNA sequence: TGTGCCTGGAGAGGTCCCCAGGGGGCGAGCACTGAAGCTTTCTTT.

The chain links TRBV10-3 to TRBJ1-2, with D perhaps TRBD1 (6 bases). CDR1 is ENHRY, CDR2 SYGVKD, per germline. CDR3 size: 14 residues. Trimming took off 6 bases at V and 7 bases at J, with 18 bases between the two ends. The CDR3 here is CAISAGMGAVGYTF. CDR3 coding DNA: TGTGCCATCAGCGCGGGCATGGGGGCGGTTGGCTACACCTTC.

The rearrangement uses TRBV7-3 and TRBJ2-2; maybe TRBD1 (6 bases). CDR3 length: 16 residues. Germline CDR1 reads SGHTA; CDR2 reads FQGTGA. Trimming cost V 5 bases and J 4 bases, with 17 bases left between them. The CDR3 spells CASSRGQLGATGELFF. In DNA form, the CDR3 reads TGTGCCAGCAGCCGTGGACAGCTCGGGGCCACCGGGGAGCTGTTTTTT.

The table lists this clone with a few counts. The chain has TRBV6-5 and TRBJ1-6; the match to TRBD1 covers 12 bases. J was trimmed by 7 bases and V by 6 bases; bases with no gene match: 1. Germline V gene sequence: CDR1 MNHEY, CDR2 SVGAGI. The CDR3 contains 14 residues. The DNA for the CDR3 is TGTGCCAGCAGAGGGACAGGGGGCAATTCACCCCTCCACTTT. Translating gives CASRGTGGNSPLHF.

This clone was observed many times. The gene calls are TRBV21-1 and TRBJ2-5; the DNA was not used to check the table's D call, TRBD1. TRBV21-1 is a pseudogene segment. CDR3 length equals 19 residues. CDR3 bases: TGTGCCAGCAGCAAAACTACCCCTACGACCGGGACACTCCAAGAGACCCAGTACTTC. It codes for CASSKTTPTTGTLQETQYF.

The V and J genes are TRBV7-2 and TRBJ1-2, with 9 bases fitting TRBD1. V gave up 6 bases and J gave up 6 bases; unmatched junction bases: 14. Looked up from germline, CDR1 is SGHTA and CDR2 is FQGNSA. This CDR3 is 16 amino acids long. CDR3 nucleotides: TGTGCCAGCAGAGGAGCTTGGACAGGGGATACGAATGGCTACACCTTC. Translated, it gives CASRGAWTGDTNGYTF.